This T cell receptor beta chain came from a study of response to subunit inactivated influenza vaccine (dated by TCRdb to 2016 to 2019). Describing the broader study: The study used deep quantitative T cell receptor repertoire profiling to track responses to a trivalent subunit inactivated influenza vaccine. General findings and caveats noted by the study authors: The authors proposed that each seasonal influenza vaccination may bring in only a limited number of new T cells.

Per the germline V gene, SGHDT is the CDR1 and YYEEEE is the CDR2. Including the terminal cysteine and phenylalanine, the CDR3 comprises 16 residues. This entry keeps only the CDR3 DNA: 48 bases, framed from base 1. The germline V and J ends show losses of 0 bases and 3 bases respectively, and no gene match explains 7 bases of the junction. This clonotype showed up just a few times. Its antigen has not been determined. No base qualities exist here, and no much larger clone lies one base off it. Libraries were prepared through RT-PCR. The sequencing machine was an Illumina HiSeq 2500. TCRdb's own reprocessing of the public reads used fastp at Q25 and MiXCR and kept productive beta chains. Rows merge per CDR3 protein into single entries with the most common DNA and genes. The sample table records 300,000 to 350,000 distinct CDR3 sequences; about 20% of these occur just once. The ten largest make up 10% of the sample.

The V and J segments used are TRBV5-6 and TRBJ2-3; 7 nucleotides in the junction match TRBD1. The sequencing used PBMCs from blood, collected less than 22 months after vaccination. The sequence derives from a man aged 50 to 69 who received an inactivated influenza vaccine. Donor details come from another sample of the same person, matched by shared clones. The DNA reads as follows: TGTGCCAGCAGCTTGGGTCCACAGGGGTTTACAGATACGCAGTATTTT. Its translation reads: CASSLGPQGFTDTQYF.